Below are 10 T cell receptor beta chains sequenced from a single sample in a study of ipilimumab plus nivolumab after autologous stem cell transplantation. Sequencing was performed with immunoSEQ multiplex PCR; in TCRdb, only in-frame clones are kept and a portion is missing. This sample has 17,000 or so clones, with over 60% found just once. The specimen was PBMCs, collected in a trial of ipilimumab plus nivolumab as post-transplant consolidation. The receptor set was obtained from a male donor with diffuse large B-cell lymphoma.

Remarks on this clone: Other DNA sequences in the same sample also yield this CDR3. In DNA form, the CDR3 reads TGTGCCAGCAGCCCCCATAGTGGAGCGGGAGGCCGGGCAGATACGCAGTATTTT. It yields the protein CASSPHSGAGGRADTQYF. The V and J genes are TRBV14 and TRBJ2-3; 9 nucleotides match TRBD2. Losses at the gene ends were 4 bases for V and 4 bases for J; bases not matched to a gene: 15. There are 18 residues in the CDR3. Germline V gene data show CDR1 as SGHDN and CDR2 as FVKESK.

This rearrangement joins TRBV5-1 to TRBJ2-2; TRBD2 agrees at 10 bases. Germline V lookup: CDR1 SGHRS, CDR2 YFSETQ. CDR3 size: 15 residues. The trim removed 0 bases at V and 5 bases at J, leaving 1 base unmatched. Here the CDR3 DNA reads TGCGCCAGCAGCTTGGAGACTAGCGGGACCGGGGAGCTGTTTTTT. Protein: CASSLETSGTGELFF.

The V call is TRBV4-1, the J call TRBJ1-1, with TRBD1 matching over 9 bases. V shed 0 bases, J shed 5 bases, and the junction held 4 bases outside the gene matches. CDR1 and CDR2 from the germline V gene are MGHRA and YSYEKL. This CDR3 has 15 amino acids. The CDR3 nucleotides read TGCGCCAGCAGCCAAGATAAGGGACAGGGAACTGAAGCTTTCTTT. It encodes CASSQDKGQGTEAFF.

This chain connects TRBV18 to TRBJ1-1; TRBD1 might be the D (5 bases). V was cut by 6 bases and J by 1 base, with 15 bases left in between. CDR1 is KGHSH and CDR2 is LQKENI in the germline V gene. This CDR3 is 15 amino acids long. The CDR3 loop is CASSQTTAKNTEAFF. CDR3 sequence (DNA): TGTGCCAGCTCCCAAACGACAGCGAAGAACACTGAAGCTTTCTTT.

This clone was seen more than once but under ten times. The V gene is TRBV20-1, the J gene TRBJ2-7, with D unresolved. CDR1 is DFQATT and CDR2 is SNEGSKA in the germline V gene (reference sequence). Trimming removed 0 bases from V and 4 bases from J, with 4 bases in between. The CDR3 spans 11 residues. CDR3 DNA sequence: TGCAGTGCTAGAGAAGGGTACGAGCAGTACTTC. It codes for CSAREGYEQYF.

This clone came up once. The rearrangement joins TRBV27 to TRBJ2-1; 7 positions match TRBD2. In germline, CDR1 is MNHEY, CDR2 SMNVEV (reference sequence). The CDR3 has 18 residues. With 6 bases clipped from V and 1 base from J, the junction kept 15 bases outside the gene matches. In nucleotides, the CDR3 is TGTGCCAGCAGCACACTAGCGCCCAGGGCTGGGTCCTACAATGAGCAGTTCTTC. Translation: CASSTLAPRAGSYNEQFF.

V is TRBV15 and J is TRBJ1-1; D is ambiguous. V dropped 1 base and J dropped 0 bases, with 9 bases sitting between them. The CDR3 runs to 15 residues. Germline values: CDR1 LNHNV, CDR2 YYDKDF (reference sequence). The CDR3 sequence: CATSRVSSMNTEAFF. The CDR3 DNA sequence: TGTGCCACCAGCAGAGTATCCAGCATGAACACTGAAGCTTTCTTT.

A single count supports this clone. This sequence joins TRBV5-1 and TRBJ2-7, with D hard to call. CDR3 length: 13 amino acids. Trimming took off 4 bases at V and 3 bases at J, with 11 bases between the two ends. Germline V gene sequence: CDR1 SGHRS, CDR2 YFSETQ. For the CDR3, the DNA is TGCGCCAGCAGCGCCACCCTGAACTACGAGCAGTACTTC. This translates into CASSATLNYEQYF.

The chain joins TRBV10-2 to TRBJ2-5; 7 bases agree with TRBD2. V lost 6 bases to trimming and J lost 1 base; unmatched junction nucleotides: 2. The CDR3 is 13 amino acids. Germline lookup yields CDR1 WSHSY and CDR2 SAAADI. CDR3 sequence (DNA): TGCGCCAGCAGGCGGGGGTCCCAAGAGACCCAGTACTTC. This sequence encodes CASRRGSQETQYF.

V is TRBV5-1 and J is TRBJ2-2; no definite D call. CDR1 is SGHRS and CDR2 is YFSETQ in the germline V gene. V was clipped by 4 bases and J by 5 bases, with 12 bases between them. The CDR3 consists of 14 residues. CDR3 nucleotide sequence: TGCGCCAGCAGCAGAGATACAGAGACCGGGGAGCTGTTTTTT. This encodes CASSRDTETGELFF.